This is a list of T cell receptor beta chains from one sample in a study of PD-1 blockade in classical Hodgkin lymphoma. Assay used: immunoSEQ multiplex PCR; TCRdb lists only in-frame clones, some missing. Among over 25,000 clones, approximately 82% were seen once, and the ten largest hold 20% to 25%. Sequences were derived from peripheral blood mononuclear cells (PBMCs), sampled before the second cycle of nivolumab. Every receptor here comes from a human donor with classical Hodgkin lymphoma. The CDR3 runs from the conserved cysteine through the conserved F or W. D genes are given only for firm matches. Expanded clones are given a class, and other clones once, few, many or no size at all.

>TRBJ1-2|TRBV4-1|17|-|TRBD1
CASSHPRGTPANYGYTF
TGCGCCAGCAGCCACCCCAGGGGGACACCAGCTAACTATGGCTACACCTTC
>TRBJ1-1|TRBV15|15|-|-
CATSRDQTENTEAFF
TGTGCCACCAGCAGAGATCAGACAGAGAACACTGAAGCTTTCTTT
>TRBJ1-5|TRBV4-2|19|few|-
CASSQDEGMTAYSNQPQHF
TGTGCCAGCAGCCAAGATGAGGGGATGACAGCTTATAGCAATCAGCCCCAGCATTTT
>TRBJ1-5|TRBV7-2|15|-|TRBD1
CASSLERTGYQPQHF
TGTGCCAGCAGCTTAGAAAGGACAGGGTATCAGCCCCAGCATTTT
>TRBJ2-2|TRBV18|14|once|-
CASSPSSGTGELFF
TGTGCCAGCTCCCCTTCCAGCGGCACCGGGGAGCTGTTTTTT
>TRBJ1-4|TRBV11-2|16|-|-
CASSLDGAATNEKLFF
TGTGCCAGCAGCTTAGATGGGGCAGCCACTAATGAAAAACTGTTTTTT
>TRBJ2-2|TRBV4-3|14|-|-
CASSQGGVTGELFF
TGCGCCAGCAGCCAAGGTGGTGTCACCGGGGAGCTGTTTTTT
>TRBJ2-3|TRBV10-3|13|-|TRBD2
CAISRLAEDTQYF
TGTGCCATCAGTCGACTAGCGGAAGATACGCAGTATTTT
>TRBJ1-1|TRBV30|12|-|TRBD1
CARTGLNTEAFF
TGTGCCCGGACAGGGTTGAACACTGAAGCTTTCTTT
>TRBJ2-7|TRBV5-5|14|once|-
CASSAGSKPQEQYF
TGTGCCAGCAGCGCCGGGAGTAAACCCCAAGAGCAGTACTTC
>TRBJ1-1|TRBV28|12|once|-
CASSHGNTEAFF
TGTGCCAGCAGCCACGGAAACACTGAAGCTTTCTTT
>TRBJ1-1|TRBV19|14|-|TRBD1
CASSMQGAGTEAFF
TGTGCCAGTAGTATGCAGGGGGCAGGGACTGAAGCTTTCTTT
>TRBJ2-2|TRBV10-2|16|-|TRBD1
CASSPGTGLQYGELFF
TGCGCCAGCAGCCCCGGGACAGGGTTACAGTACGGGGAGCTGTTTTTT
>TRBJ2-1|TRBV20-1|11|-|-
CSASGYNEQFF
TGCAGTGCTAGTGGGTACAATGAGCAGTTCTTC
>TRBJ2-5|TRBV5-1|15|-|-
CASSLLGRGAETQYF
TGCGCCAGCAGCTTGCTAGGCAGGGGTGCGGAGACCCAGTACTTC
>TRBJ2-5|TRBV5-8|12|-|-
CASGNFQETQYF
TGTGCCAGCGGGAACTTCCAAGAGACCCAGTACTTC
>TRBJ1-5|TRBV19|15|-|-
CASSIDLSPRQPQHF
TGTGCCAGTAGTATAGATCTCAGCCCTCGACAGCCCCAGCATTTT
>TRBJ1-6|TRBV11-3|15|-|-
CASSSFGGRGSPLHF
TGTGCCAGCAGCTCTTTTGGGGGGCGAGGTTCACCCCTCCACTTT
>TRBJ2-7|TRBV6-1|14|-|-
CASSSQGQSYEQYF
TGTGCCAGCAGTTCCCAAGGGCAGTCCTACGAGCAGTACTTC
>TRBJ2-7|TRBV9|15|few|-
CASSPLGEPPYEQYF
TGTGCCAGCAGCCCCTTGGGGGAACCCCCCTACGAGCAGTACTTC
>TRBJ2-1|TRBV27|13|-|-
CASSFAGVNEQFF
TGTGCCAGCAGTTTTGCAGGGGTGAATGAGCAGTTCTTC
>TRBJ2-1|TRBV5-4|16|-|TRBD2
CASSLVRGRGGNEQFF
TGTGCCAGCAGCTTGGTTCGCGGGAGGGGAGGAAATGAGCAGTTCTTC
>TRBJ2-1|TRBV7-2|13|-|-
CASSLGVTNEQFF
TGTGCCAGCAGCTTAGGGGTAACCAATGAGCAGTTCTTC
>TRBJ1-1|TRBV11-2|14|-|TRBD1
CASSLGQGTSEAFF
TGTGCCAGCAGCTTGGGACAGGGGACTTCTGAAGCTTTCTTT
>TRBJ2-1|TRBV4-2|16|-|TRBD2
CASSQVQREIYNEQFF
TGTGCCAGCAGCCAGGTCCAGCGGGAGATCTACAATGAGCAGTTCTTC
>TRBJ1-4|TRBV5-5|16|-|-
CASSSAGQATNEKLFF
TGTGCCAGCAGCTCCGCCGGGCAGGCGACTAATGAAAAACTGTTTTTT
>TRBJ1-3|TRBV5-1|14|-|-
CASSLAWQGNTIYF
TGCGCCAGCAGCTTGGCCTGGCAGGGAAACACCATATATTTT
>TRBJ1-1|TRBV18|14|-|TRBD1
CASSTTGGNTEAFF
TGTGCCAGCTCAACAACAGGGGGCAATACTGAAGCTTTCTTT
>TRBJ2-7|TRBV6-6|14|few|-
CASSYSYYSYEQYF
TGTGCCAGCAGTTACTCTTACTACTCCTACGAGCAGTACTTC
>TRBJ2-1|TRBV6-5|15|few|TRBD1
CASSYGQGAYNEQFF
TGTGCCAGCAGTTACGGGCAGGGGGCTTACAATGAGCAGTTCTTC
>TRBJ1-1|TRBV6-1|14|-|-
CASSEYSGNTEAFF
TGTGCCAGCAGTGAATACAGCGGGAACACTGAAGCTTTCTTT
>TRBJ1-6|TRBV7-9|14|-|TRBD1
CASSQDRAVSPLHF
TGTGCCAGCAGTCAGGACAGGGCCGTTTCACCCCTCCACTTT
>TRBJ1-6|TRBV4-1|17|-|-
CASSQLIRSSYNSPLHF
TGCGCCAGCAGCCAATTAATCAGGAGCTCCTATAATTCACCCCTCCACTTT
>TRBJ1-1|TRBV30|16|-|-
CAWSVLLSRRGTEAFF
TGTGCCTGGAGTGTACTGCTCTCGCGGAGGGGCACTGAAGCTTTCTTT
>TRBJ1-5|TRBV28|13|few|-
CASSWGQTQPQHF
TGTGCCAGCAGTTGGGGGCAGACTCAGCCCCAGCATTTT
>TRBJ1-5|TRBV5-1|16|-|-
CASSLGGLNSNQPQHF
TGCGCCAGCAGCTTGGGGGGATTAAATAGCAATCAGCCCCAGCATTTT
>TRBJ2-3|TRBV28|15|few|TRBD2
CASSLPGGGTDTQYF
TGTGCCAGCAGTTTGCCGGGAGGAGGCACAGATACGCAGTATTTT
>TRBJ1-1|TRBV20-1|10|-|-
CSATREIAFF
TGCAGTGCAACCAGGGAGATAGCTTTCTTT
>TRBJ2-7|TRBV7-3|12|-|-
CASSQSSYEQYF
TGTGCCAGCAGCCAGAGCTCCTACGAGCAGTACTTC
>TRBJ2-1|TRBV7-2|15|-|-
CASSSIPGSTNEQFF
TGTGCCAGCAGCTCGATCCCGGGCTCAACCAATGAGCAGTTCTTC
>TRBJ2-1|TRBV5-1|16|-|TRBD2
CASSLTSGRGYNEQFF
TGCGCCAGCAGCTTAACTAGCGGGAGGGGTTACAATGAGCAGTTCTTC
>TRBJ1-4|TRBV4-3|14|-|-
CASSQDTNNEKLFF
TGCGCCAGCAGCCAAGATACCAATAATGAAAAACTGTTTTTT
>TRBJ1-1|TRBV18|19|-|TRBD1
CASSPRGLMTGGEYTEAFF
TGTGCCAGCTCACCACGCGGACTTATGACAGGGGGGGAGTACACTGAAGCTTTCTTT
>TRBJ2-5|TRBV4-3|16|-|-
CASSQGVRKGQETQYF
TGCGCCAGCAGCCAAGGTGTCAGGAAAGGTCAAGAGACCCAGTACTTC
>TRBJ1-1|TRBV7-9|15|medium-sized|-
CASSLVDSMNTEAFF
TGTGCCAGCAGCTTAGTTGACAGCATGAACACTGAAGCTTTCTTT
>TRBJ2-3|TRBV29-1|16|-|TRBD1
CSVAGQGMTFTDTQYF
TGCAGCGTTGCGGGACAGGGGATGACGTTCACAGATACGCAGTATTTT
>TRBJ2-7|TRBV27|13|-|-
CASSLGAPNEQYF
TGTGCCAGCAGTTTAGGGGCCCCCAACGAGCAGTACTTC
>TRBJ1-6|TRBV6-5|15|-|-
CASSYTPDGNSPLHF
TGTGCCAGCAGTTACACTCCCGACGGCAATTCACCCCTCCACTTT
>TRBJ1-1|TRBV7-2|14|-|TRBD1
CASSFQDRGTEAFF
TGTGCCAGCAGCTTCCAGGACAGGGGCACTGAAGCTTTCTTT
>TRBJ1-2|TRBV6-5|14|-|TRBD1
CASSSQGQGYGYTF
TGTGCCAGCAGCTCCCAGGGACAGGGATATGGCTACACCTTC
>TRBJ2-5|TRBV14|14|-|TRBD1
CASSQHDRGETQYF
TGTGCCAGCAGCCAACATGACAGGGGAGAGACCCAGTACTTC
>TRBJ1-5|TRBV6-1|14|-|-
CASSRVRGDQPQHF
TGTGCCAGCAGTAGAGTAAGGGGGGATCAGCCCCAGCATTTT
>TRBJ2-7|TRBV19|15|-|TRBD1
CASSMAATGGFEQYF
TGTGCCAGTAGTATGGCCGCGACAGGGGGCTTCGAGCAGTACTTC
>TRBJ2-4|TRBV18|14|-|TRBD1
CASSPGTGRNIQYF
TGTGCCAGCTCCCCCGGGACAGGGAGAAACATTCAGTACTTC
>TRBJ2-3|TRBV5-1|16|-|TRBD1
CASSLAGTALTDTQYF
TGCGCCAGCAGCTTGGCAGGGACAGCCCTCACAGATACGCAGTATTTT
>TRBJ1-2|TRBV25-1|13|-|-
CASSRRVGYGYTF
TGTGCCAGCAGTCGCAGAGTAGGCTATGGCTACACCTTC
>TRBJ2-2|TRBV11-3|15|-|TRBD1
CASSLWTGNTGELFF
TGTGCCAGCAGCTTATGGACAGGGAACACCGGGGAGCTGTTTTTT
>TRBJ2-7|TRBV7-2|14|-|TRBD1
CASSSGTGSYEQYF
TGTGCCAGCAGCTCGGGGACAGGGTCCTACGAGCAGTACTTC